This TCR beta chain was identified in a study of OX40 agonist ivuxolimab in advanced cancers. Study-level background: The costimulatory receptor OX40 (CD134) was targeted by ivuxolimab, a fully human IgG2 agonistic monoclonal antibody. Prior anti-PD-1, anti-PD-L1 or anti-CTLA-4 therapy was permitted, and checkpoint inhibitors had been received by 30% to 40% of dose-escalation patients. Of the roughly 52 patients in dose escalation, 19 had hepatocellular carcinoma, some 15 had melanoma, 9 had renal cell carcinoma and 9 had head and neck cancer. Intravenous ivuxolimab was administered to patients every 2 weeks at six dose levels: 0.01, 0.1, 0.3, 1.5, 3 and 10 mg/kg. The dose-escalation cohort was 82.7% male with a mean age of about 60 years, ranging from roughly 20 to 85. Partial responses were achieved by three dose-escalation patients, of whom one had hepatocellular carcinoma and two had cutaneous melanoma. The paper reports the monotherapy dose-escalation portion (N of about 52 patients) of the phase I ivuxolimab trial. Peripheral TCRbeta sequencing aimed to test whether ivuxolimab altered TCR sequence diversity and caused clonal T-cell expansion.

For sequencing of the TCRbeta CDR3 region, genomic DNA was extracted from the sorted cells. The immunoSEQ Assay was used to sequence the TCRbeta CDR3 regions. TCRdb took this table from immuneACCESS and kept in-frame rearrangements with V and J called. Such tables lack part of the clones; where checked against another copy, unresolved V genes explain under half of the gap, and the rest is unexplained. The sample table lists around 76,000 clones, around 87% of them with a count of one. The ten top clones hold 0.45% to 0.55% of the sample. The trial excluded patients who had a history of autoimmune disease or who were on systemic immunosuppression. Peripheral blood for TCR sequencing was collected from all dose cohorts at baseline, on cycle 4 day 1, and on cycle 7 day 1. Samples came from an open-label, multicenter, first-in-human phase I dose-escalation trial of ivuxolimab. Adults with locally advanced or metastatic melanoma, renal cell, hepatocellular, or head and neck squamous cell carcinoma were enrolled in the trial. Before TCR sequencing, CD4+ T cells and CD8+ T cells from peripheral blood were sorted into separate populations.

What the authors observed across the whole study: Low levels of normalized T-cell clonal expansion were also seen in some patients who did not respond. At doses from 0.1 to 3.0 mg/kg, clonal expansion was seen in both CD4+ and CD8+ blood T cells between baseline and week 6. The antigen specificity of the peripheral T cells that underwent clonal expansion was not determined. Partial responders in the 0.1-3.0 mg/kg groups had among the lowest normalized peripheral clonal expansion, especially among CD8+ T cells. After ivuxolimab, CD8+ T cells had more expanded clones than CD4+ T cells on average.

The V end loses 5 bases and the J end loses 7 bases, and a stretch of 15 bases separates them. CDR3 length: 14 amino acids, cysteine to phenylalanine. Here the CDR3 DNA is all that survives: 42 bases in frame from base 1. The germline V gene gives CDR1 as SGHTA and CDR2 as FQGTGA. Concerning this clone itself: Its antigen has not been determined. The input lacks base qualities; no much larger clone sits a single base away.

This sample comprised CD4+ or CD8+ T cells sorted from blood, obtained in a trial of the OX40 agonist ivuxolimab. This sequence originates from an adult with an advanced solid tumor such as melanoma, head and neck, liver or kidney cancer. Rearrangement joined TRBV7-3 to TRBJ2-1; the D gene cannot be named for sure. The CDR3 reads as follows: CASSHGGSKNEQFF. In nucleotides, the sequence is TGTGCCAGCAGCCACGGCGGAAGTAAAAATGAGCAGTTCTTC.